The 32 T cell receptor beta chains listed next were all sequenced from one sample in a study of blood T cell repertoires in COVID-19. Generated by immunoSEQ multiplex PCR, the TCRdb table keeps only in-frame clones and is missing some. The table records about 240,000 clones, approximately 82% of them present only once. The sequenced sample consisted of peripheral blood. The source of these receptors is a man aged 25 to 40 who had recovered from COVID-19.

V usage is TRBV7-9 and J usage is TRBJ2-5; TRBD1 agrees at 8 bases. The trim removed 2 bases at V and 0 bases at J, leaving 11 bases unmatched. Germline V gives CDR1 SEHNR, CDR2 FQNEAQ (reference sequence). This CDR3 region has 18 residues. CDR3 sequence reads: CASSLYLPRDRYQETQYF. DNA of the CDR3: TGTGCCAGCAGCTTATACCTACCACGGGACAGGTACCAAGAGACCCAGTACTTC.

V is TRBV10-3 and J is TRBJ1-4; 8 bases agree with TRBD1. The CDR3 sequence is 16 residues long. The V and J ends lost 1 base and 7 bases, in that order; junction bases with no gene match: 8. The germline V gene has CDR1 ENHRY and CDR2 SYGVKD. The CDR3: CAISEFPDRGSEKLFF. The CDR3 DNA sequence: TGTGCCATCAGTGAGTTCCCCGACAGGGGTAGTGAAAAACTGTTTTTT.

The chain uses TRBV2 and TRBJ2-7; 9 nucleotides line up with TRBD2. This CDR3 is built from 15 residues. With V trimmed by 5 bases and J by 2 bases, 7 bases remained unmatched. CDR1 and CDR2 (germline): SNHLY, FYNNEI. CDR3 sequence (DNA): TGTGCCAGCAGTCGGAGCGGGGGGCTTACCTACGAGCAGTACGTC. The encoded protein is CASSRSGGLTYEQYV.

The rearrangement links TRBV23-1 to TRBJ1-5; 7 nucleotides match TRBD1. TRBV23-1 carries the ORF label, with uncertain function. V was pared by 11 bases and J by 0 bases, with 7 bases of the junction left unmatched. This CDR3 is built from 14 residues. CDR3 nucleotide sequence: TGCGCCGGCATCCAGGGGGTTAGCAATCAGCCCCAGCATTTT. It translates to CAGIQGVSNQPQHF.

The chain has TRBV5-5 and TRBJ1-1; D is undetermined. The length of the CDR3 is 14 residues. In germline, CDR1 is SGHKS, CDR2 YYEKEE (reference sequence). The V end lost 4 bases, the J end lost 2 bases, and 12 bases lay between the germline ends. For the CDR3, the DNA is TGTGCCAGCAGCCCGGGGTGGGCAAACACTGAAGCTTTCTTT. Its protein product is CASSPGWANTEAFF.

V gene TRBV6-5 combines with J gene TRBJ1-2; TRBD1 aligns across 7 bases. The germline CDR1 and CDR2 sequences are MNHEY and SVGAGI. V was pared by 7 bases and J by 4 bases, with 6 bases of the junction left unmatched. The CDR3 runs to 13 residues. CDR3 sequence: CASTRQGLYGYTF. The CDR3 DNA is TGTGCCAGCACTCGACAGGGCCTCTATGGCTACACCTTC.

This clone was seen just once. The chain combines TRBV18 with TRBJ2-5, with 7 bases lining up with TRBD2. The CDR3 is made up of 13 amino acids. Germline lookup yields CDR1 KGHSH and CDR2 LQKENI. The junction had 5 bases not matched to a gene; V was cut back by 5 bases and J by 5 bases. The CDR3 nucleotides read TGTGCCAGCTCATCCACCGGGAGGGAGACCCAGTACTTC. Translating gives CASSSTGRETQYF.

V gene TRBV5-1 combines with J gene TRBJ1-6; D unclear. The CDR3 contains 16 residues. The germline V gene has CDR1 SGHRS and CDR2 YFSETQ. V was shortened by 1 base and J by 0 bases, with 8 bases between the two germline ends. This CDR3 is CASSLSGFSYNSPLHF. The CDR3, as DNA: TGCGCCAGCAGCTTGTCGGGTTTCTCCTATAATTCACCCCTCCACTTT.

The chain recombines TRBV7-2 with TRBJ1-6; 7 bases are shared with TRBD1. V shed 5 bases and J 7 bases; nucleotides not matched to a gene: 5. The germline CDR1 and CDR2 sequences are SGHTA and FQGNSA. The CDR3 has 14 residues. DNA for the CDR3: TGTGCCAGCAGCGTTGGACAGGAGAATTCACCCCTCCACTTT. Translating it yields CASSVGQENSPLHF.

The chain carries TRBV9 and TRBJ2-1; TRBD2 agrees at 8 bases. Germline assignment: CDR1 SGDLS and CDR2 YYNGEE. CDR3 length equals 16 residues. The trim removed 4 bases at V and 0 bases at J, leaving 6 bases unmatched. CDR3 in amino acids: CASSKGGGNSYNEQFF. CDR3 bases: TGTGCCAGCAGCAAAGGCGGGGGGAACTCCTACAATGAGCAGTTCTTC.

The chain combines TRBV27 with TRBJ1-5; TRBD1 is a possible D gene (6 bases). Per the germline V gene, CDR1 is MNHEY and CDR2 is SMNVEV (reference sequence). The CDR3 consists of 15 residues. The V end lost 3 bases, the J end lost 4 bases, and 13 bases lay between the germline ends. The CDR3 loop reads CASSLRTDQNQPQHF. The DNA for the CDR3 is TGTGCCAGCAGTTTGAGGACAGACCAAAATCAGCCCCAGCATTTT.

A few counts support this clone. This chain connects TRBV20-1 to TRBJ1-2; D unclear. CDR1 is DFQATT and CDR2 is SNEGSKA in the germline V gene (reference sequence). The CDR3 runs to 11 residues. V was clipped by 3 bases and J by 6 bases, with 8 bases between them. The CDR3 nucleotides read TGCAGTGCTAGTGTGCGGAATGGCTACACCTTC. Its translation is CSASVRNGYTF.

The CDR3 loop is CASSPNLGTGTYNEQFF. CDR3 bases: TGTGCCAGCTCACCCAACCTCGGGACAGGGACGTACAATGAGCAGTTCTTC. V and J are TRBV18 and TRBJ2-1, with 9 bases that match TRBD1. The CDR3 spans 17 residues. Trimming cost V 3 bases and J 4 bases; bases outside gene matches: 10. Germline V CDR1 and CDR2: KGHSH, LQKENI.

The chain has TRBV28 and TRBJ2-3, with a weak D call TRBD2 (5 bases). V was pared by 2 bases and J by 3 bases, with 15 bases between. The germline CDR1 and CDR2 sequences are MDHEN and SYDVKM. This CDR3 has 16 amino acids. CDR3 nucleotides: TGTGCCAGCAGTTTAGGAGCTAGCCGACTTACAGATACGCAGTATTTT. It translates to CASSLGASRLTDTQYF.

This chain links TRBV9 with TRBJ1-3, with 7 bases identical to TRBD1. The V segment lost 4 bases and the J segment 4 bases; nucleotides outside the gene matches: 2. The CDR3 covers 13 residues. CDR1 is SGDLS, CDR2 YYNGEE, per germline. CDR3 sequence reads: CASSQGGGNTIYF. The DNA for the CDR3 is TGTGCCAGCAGCCAGGGGGGCGGAAACACCATATATTTT.

The chain couples TRBV9 to TRBJ1-3, with 9 bases lining up with TRBD1. Germline CDR1 reads SGDLS; CDR2 reads YYNGEE. The V gene end was trimmed by 5 bases and the J gene end by 7 bases; junction bases not matched to a gene: 13. This CDR3 is 16 amino acids long. This CDR3 reads CASSRGTGIRRNTIYF. In nucleotides, the CDR3 is TGTGCCAGCAGTCGAGGGACAGGGATTCGCAGGAACACCATATATTTT.

This chain uses TRBV5-4 with TRBJ2-1; 8 nucleotides agree with TRBD2. This CDR3 contains 16 residues. Trimming took 0 bases from V and 4 from J; bases not matched to a gene: 6. The germline CDR1 and CDR2 sequences are SGHNT and YYREEE (reference sequence). The DNA for the CDR3 is TGTGCCAGCAGCTTGGGATCCAGCGGGGGATACAATGAGCAGTTCTTC. Amino acid sequence: CASSLGSSGGYNEQFF.

This chain uses TRBV10-2 with TRBJ2-7; D is perhaps TRBD1 (5 bases). Looked up from germline, CDR1 is WSHSY and CDR2 is SAAADI. The CDR3 consists of 13 residues. The germline V and J ends were trimmed by 2 bases and 2 bases, with 7 bases remaining between them. CDR3 residues: CASSEGATYEQYV. The CDR3 DNA is TGCGCCAGCAGTGAGGGGGCTACCTACGAGCAGTACGTC.

This chain links TRBV5-1 with TRBJ2-2; maybe TRBD2 (6 bases). The CDR3 spans 15 residues. Germline V lookup: CDR1 SGHRS, CDR2 YFSETQ. V was shortened by 9 bases and J by 0 bases, with 15 bases between the two germline ends. Here the CDR3 reads CATQPGVANTGELFF. The CDR3 DNA reads as TGCGCCACCCAGCCGGGGGTCGCGAACACCGGGGAGCTGTTTTTT.

The chain links TRBV24-1 to TRBJ2-1; 10 nucleotides align to TRBD1. V was pared by 5 bases and J by 4 bases, with 7 bases of the junction left unmatched. The CDR3 runs to 16 residues. Per germline, CDR1 KGHDR and CDR2 SFDVKD. The CDR3 coding sequence is TGTGCCACCAGTGCCGGGGGACAGGGGCCTTACAATGAGCAGTTCTTC. Amino acids: CATSAGGQGPYNEQFF.

The J gene is TRBJ1-5, the V gene TRBV19; no reliable D call. This CDR3 contains 12 residues. Germline values: CDR1 LNHDA, CDR2 SQIVND (reference sequence). V shed 1 base and J shed 9 bases, with 7 bases lying between them. The DNA of the CDR3 is TGTGCCAGTAGTATAGGGTTGCGGCCCCAGCATTTT. Protein: CASSIGLRPQHF.

The rearrangement joins TRBV19 to TRBJ2-3, with 15 bases that match TRBD2. Germline CDR1 and CDR2: LNHDA and SQIVND (reference sequence). The V and J ends lost 9 bases and 2 bases, in that order; junction bases with no gene match: 6. There are 16 residues in the CDR3. The CDR3 is CASRTSGGGLTDTQYF. The CDR3 nucleotides read TGTGCCAGCAGGACTAGCGGGGGGGGCCTCACAGATACGCAGTATTTT.

This sequence joins TRBV28 and TRBJ2-7; no definite D call. CDR1 is MDHEN and CDR2 is SYDVKM in the germline V gene. Trimming stripped 4 bases from V and 6 bases from J, with 10 bases between. The length of the CDR3 is 12 residues. The CDR3 DNA reads as TGTGCCAGCAGTTACGGAGCTTCCGAGCAGTACGTC. Translating it yields CASSYGASEQYV.

The sample holds one count of this clone. The V call is TRBV5-1, the J call TRBJ1-2; TRBD1 agrees at 7 bases. Germline trimming cut 3 bases from V and 4 bases from J; bases unmatched to any gene: 6. CDR1 is SGHRS and CDR2 is YFSETQ in the germline V gene. The CDR3 is 14 residues long. The DNA for the CDR3 is TGCGCCAGCAGCTCGACAGGGCGAGGCTATGGCTACACCTTC. Encoded protein: CASSSTGRGYGYTF. Filled out from reference TRBV5-1 and TRBJ1-2, the complete variable domain reads KAGVTQTPRYLIKTRGQQVTLSCSPISGHRSVSWYQQTPGQGLQFLFEYFSETQRNKGNFPGRFSGRQFSNSRSEMNVSTLELGDSALYLCASSSTGRGYGYTFGSGTRLTVV.

This CDR3 is CASRPRWTGSGEAFF. Written as DNA, the CDR3 is TGTGCCAGCAGACCCAGGTGGACAGGTTCGGGTGAAGCTTTCTTT. V is TRBV2 and J is TRBJ1-1, with TRBD1 matching 7 bases. Losses at the gene ends were 6 bases for V and 7 bases for J; bases not matched to a gene: 14. The germline V gene encodes CDR1 SNHLY and CDR2 FYNNEI. This CDR3 spans 15 amino acids.

The genes are TRBV10-3 and TRBJ2-5, with a tentative D call TRBD1 (5 bases). V shed 2 bases and J shed 5 bases, with 12 bases lying between them. CDR1 and CDR2 (germline): ENHRY, SYGVKD. This CDR3 has 14 residues. CDR3 sequence (DNA): TGTGCCATCAGTGAGCCTACAGGAGAGGAGACCCAGTACTTC. Protein: CAISEPTGEETQYF.

The chain couples TRBV7-8 to TRBJ2-2, with TRBD1 as a possible D gene (6 bases). V was shortened by 5 bases and J by 0 bases, with 13 bases between the two germline ends. The CDR3 sequence is 16 residues long. Germline-derived CDR1 and CDR2 are SGHVS and FQNEAQ. The DNA for the CDR3 is TGTGCCAGCAGCAAAAGGACAGCTTCGAACACCGGGGAGCTGTTTTTT. Amino acids: CASSKRTASNTGELFF.

The rearrangement joins TRBV19 to TRBJ1-5; unclear D gene. V was pared by 7 bases and J by 3 bases, with 16 bases between. Per germline, CDR1 LNHDA and CDR2 SQIVND (reference sequence). The CDR3 sequence is 15 residues long. CDR3 loop: CASTSTPQINQPQHF. CDR3 bases: TGTGCCAGTACCTCAACTCCACAGATCAATCAGCCCCAGCATTTT. The variable domain in full, completed from reference TRBV19 and TRBJ1-5, reads DGGITQSPKYLFRKEGQNVTLSCEQNLNHDAMYWYRQDPGQGLRLIYYSQIVNDFQKGDIAEGYSVSREKKESFPLTVTSAQKNPTAFYLCASTSTPQINQPQHFGDGTRLSIL.

This sequence joins TRBV20-1 and TRBJ1-4; unclear D gene. Germline assignment: CDR1 DFQATT and CDR2 SNEGSKA (reference sequence). CDR3 size: 10 residues. V dropped 2 bases and J dropped 8 bases, with 3 bases sitting between them. CDR3 region: CSARQEKLFF. CDR3 coding DNA: TGCAGTGCTAGACAGGAAAAACTGTTTTTT.

V usage is TRBV10-3 and J usage is TRBJ1-2; 9 bases align to TRBD1. This CDR3 contains 15 residues. The ends lost 11 bases at V and 1 base at J; junction bases unmatched: 11. CDR1 is ENHRY, CDR2 SYGVKD, per germline. The CDR3 DNA reads as TGTGCCGCTTCGCCCGGGACAGGGAATAACTATGGCTACACCTTC. Protein: CAASPGTGNNYGYTF.

V is TRBV18 and J is TRBJ2-1; 10 bases are shared with TRBD1. In germline, CDR1 is KGHSH, CDR2 LQKENI. The length of the CDR3 is 17 residues. V lost 0 bases and J lost 6; bases outside the gene matches: 8. The CDR3 region is CASSPPVRDRGFNEQFF. The CDR3, as DNA: TGTGCCAGCTCACCACCGGTTAGGGACAGGGGTTTCAATGAGCAGTTCTTC.

This rearrangement joins TRBV6-4 to TRBJ2-3, with 14 bases that match TRBD2. The CDR3 is 16 residues long. In germline, CDR1 is MRHNA, CDR2 SNTAGT. V was pared by 3 bases and J by 4 bases, with 3 bases of the junction left unmatched. In DNA, the CDR3 is TGTGCCAGCAGTGAGACTAGCGGGGGGGTCCCAGATACGCAGTATTTT. As protein: CASSETSGGVPDTQYF.